The entry below describes one T cell receptor beta chain. What it binds is unknown. The record originates from a study of T cell responses to AZD1222 COVID-19 vaccine. Study-wide results and caveats: White British donors predominated, females outnumbered males, and clonal diversity was possibly underestimated. CD4 TCRs associated with vaccination spanned spike, dominating at 160-218 and 743-854.

Measured with immunoSEQ multiplex PCR; TCRdb has only the in-frame clones, and not every one. The data show tens of thousands of clones, about 87% seen once. Here the sequenced sample was peripheral blood, taken on day 0 of AZD1222 vaccination. The sequence came from an adult in good health.

The CDR3 nucleotides read TGCGCCAGCAGCCCCAGGGGTAGGGAAGAAAAACTGTTTTTT. Protein: CASSPRGREEKLFF. The rearrangement links TRBV5-1 to TRBJ1-4; perhaps TRBD1 as D (6 bases). Germline-derived CDR1 and CDR2 are SGHRS and YFSETQ. This CDR3 has 14 amino acids. The V gene lost 4 bases and the J gene lost 8 bases, with 15 bases spanning the gap.